This T cell receptor (beta chain) derives from a study of cytomegalovirus exposure and HLA in healthy donors. Study outcomes and limitations: Some TCR beta chains (about 170 of them) were listed as cytomegalovirus-associated. Later analysis indicated greater clonal expansion among HLA-associated TCR beta chains than among equally common other chains.

Comments on this clone: Its antigen is currently unknown.

It was with 60 Vbeta and 13 Jbeta primers that the PCR ran. Produced via immunoSEQ multiplex PCR; TCRdb's table is partial and in-frame only. The repertoire holds around 130,000 clones, with about three quarters as singletons. The CDR3 has 15 amino acids. Germline CDR1 and CDR2: SGHRS and YFSETQ. Trimming removed 7 bases from V and 8 bases from J; junction bases left unmatched: 10. Among the donors, all were healthy bone marrow donors. V is TRBV5-1 and J is TRBJ2-1, with 12 nucleotides matching TRBD2. What was sequenced was PBMCs. This sequence was found in a woman aged 25 to 39 in good health and CMV-seronegative. Here the CDR3 reads CASYSASGRVDEQFF. As DNA, the CDR3 is TGCGCCAGCTATTCGGCTAGCGGGAGGGTCGATGAGCAGTTCTTC.